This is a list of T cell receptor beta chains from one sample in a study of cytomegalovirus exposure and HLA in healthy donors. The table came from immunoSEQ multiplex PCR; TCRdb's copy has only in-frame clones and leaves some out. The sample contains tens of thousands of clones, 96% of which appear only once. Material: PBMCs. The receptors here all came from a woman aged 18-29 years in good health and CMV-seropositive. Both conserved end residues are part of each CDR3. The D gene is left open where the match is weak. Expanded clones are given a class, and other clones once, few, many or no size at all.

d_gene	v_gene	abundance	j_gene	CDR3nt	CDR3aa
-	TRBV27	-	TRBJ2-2	TGTGCCAGCAGTCTTACAGGGTCCGGGGAGCTGTTTTTT	CASSLTGSGELFF
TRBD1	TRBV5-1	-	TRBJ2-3	TGCGCCAGCAGCTTGGGGGACAGGGGGCGAGATACGCAGTATTTT	CASSLGDRGRDTQYF
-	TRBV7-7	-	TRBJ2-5	TGTGCTAGCAGCTTAGAATTAAAAGAGACCCAGTACTTC	CASSLELKETQYF
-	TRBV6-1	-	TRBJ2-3	TGTGCCAGCAGTGGAGGACGGGGTGCTAGCACAGATACGCAGTATTTT	CASSGGRGASTDTQYF
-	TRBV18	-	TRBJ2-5	TGTGCCAGCTCAACAGGAACCGGGGAGACCCAGTACTTC	CASSTGTGETQYF
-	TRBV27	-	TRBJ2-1	TGTGCCAGCAGTGACAGACCGCTCTCCTACAATGAGCAGTTCTTC	CASSDRPLSYNEQFF
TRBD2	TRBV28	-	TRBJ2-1	TGTGCCAGCAGTCCCCCTAGCGGTTCCTACAATGAGCAGTTCTTC	CASSPPSGSYNEQFF
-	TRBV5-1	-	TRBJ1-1	TGCGCCAGCAGCTTGCGACCTACAGGGCTTGACACTGAAGCTTTCTTT	CASSLRPTGLDTEAFF
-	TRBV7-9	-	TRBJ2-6	TGTGCCAGCAGCCCTCGGGGCTCTGGGGCCAACGTCCTGACTTTC	CASSPRGSGANVLTF
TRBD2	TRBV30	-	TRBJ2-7	TGTGCCTGGAGTGTAGGAGGGCCGGGGGGGGAGCAGTACTTC	CAWSVGGPGGEQYF
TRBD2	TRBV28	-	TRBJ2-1	TGTGCCAGCAGTTTTAGGCTAGCGGGAGTCAATGAGCAGTTCTTC	CASSFRLAGVNEQFF
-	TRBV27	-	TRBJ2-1	TGTGCCAGCAGTTTCCAGGACAGTTACAATGAGCAGTTCTTC	CASSFQDSYNEQFF
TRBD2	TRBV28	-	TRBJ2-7	TGTGCCAGCAAAGGGACTAGCGGGAGGGTCGTGTACGAGCAGTACTTC	CASKGTSGRVVYEQYF
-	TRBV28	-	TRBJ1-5	TGTGCCAGCAGTTCCCCACAACAGCCCCAGCATTTT	CASSSPQQPQHF
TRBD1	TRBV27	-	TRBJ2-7	TGTGCCAGCAGTACCCGTCAGGGGGTCCATTACTTC	CASSTRQGVHYF
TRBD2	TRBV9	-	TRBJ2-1	TGTGCCAGCAGCCCTCCTATCGGGGAAGCGGGGGCAGAAGAGCAGTTCTTC	CASSPPIGEAGAEEQFF
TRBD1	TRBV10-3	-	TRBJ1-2	TGTGCCATCAGCTCCTCTCTCAACAGGGGGAAGGACTATGGCTACACCTTC	CAISSSLNRGKDYGYTF
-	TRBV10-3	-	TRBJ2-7	TGTGCCATCAGTCCCTCGGGCGAGCAGTACTTC	CAISPSGEQYF
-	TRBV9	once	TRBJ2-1	TGTGCCAGCAGCGCCGGGACTCCGAATGAGCAGTTCTTC	CASSAGTPNEQFF
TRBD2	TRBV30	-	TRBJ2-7	TGTGCCTGGAGTGTCGGACTAGCGCGTAACGAGCAGTACTTC	CAWSVGLARNEQYF
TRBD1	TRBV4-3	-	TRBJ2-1	TGCGCCAGCAGCCAGGCTTCCGGGACAGGGGGCAGGAATGAGCAGTTCTTC	CASSQASGTGGRNEQFF
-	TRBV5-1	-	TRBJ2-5	TGCGCCAGCAGCCAACAGGGAAGGGGAGAGACCCAGTACTTC	CASSQQGRGETQYF
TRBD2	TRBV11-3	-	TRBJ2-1	TGTGCCAGCAGCTTAGATATTAGCGGGAGGCCCAATGAGCAGTTCTTC	CASSLDISGRPNEQFF
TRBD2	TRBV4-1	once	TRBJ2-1	TGCGCCAGCAGCCCACCCGGGACTAGCGTAAACAATGAGCAGTTCTTC	CASSPPGTSVNNEQFF
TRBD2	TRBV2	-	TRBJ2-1	TGTGCCAGCAGAGCGGGAGAATCCTACAATGAGCAGTTCTTC	CASRAGESYNEQFF
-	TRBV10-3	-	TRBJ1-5	TGTGCCATCAGTGAGTCAGCAGGGTTGGGGCTCAATCAGCCCCAGCATTTT	CAISESAGLGLNQPQHF
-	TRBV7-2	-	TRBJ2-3	TGTGCCAGCAGCTCCACTACATTTACGCAGTATTTT	CASSSTTFTQYF